Below are 14 T cell receptor beta chains sequenced from a single sample in a study of shared clonotypes between healthy human individuals. TCRdb's table, derived via immunoSEQ multiplex PCR, lists solely in-frame clones and lacks some. The sample holds about 1.5 million clones; around 98% are singletons and the top ten take approximately 0.44%. Source material: naive CD4+ T cells sorted from blood. Subset specified: CD45RA+ positively selected. The origin of the receptors is a man younger than 40 in good health.

The chain couples TRBV7-9 to TRBJ1-4; perhaps TRBD1 as D (5 bases). The CDR3 length is 15 residues. The ends were cut back, 3 bases at V and 6 bases at J, with 14 bases in the middle. From germline, CDR1 is SEHNR and CDR2 FQNEAQ (reference sequence). The CDR3 region is CASSLGQVWDEKLFF. The DNA of the CDR3 is TGTGCCAGCAGCTTGGGGCAGGTCTGGGATGAAAAACTGTTTTTT.

The chain has TRBV19 and TRBJ2-1; 10 positions match TRBD2. The CDR3 is 17 residues long. Germline trimming cut 5 bases from V and 0 bases from J; bases unmatched to any gene: 7. Germline V CDR1 and CDR2: LNHDA, SQIVND (reference sequence). CDR3 loop: CASSPRTSGSSYNEQFF. CDR3 bases: TGTGCCAGTAGTCCCCGGACTAGCGGAAGCTCCTACAATGAGCAGTTCTTC.

This chain joins TRBV28 and TRBJ1-3, with D possibly being TRBD1 (5 bases). Per the germline V gene, CDR1 is MDHEN and CDR2 is SYDVKM. With 8 bases removed from V and 0 bases from J, the gap between germline ends came to 14 bases. The CDR3 covers 15 residues. The CDR3 nucleotides are TGTGCCAGCTCAGATGGGGGACTCTCTGGAAACACCATATATTTT. It is translated as CASSDGGLSGNTIYF.

In its sample, this clone was seen once. V and J are TRBV5-1 and TRBJ2-5, with 7 bases aligning to TRBD2. V shed 4 bases and J 5 bases; nucleotides not matched to a gene: 5. The CDR3 runs 13 residues. Per the germline V gene, CDR1 is SGHRS and CDR2 is YFSETQ. CDR3: CASSPWTRETQYF. The CDR3 nucleotides are TGCGCCAGCAGCCCGTGGACTAGGGAGACCCAGTACTTC.

V and J are TRBV13 and TRBJ2-2, with D perhaps TRBD1 (5 bases). CDR1 is PRHDT, CDR2 FYEKMQ, per germline (reference sequence). V lost 0 bases and J lost 6, with 23 bases in between. The CDR3 is 19 residues long. The CDR3 spells CASSLGHRRQSSVAGELFF. Written as DNA, the CDR3 is TGTGCCAGCAGCTTAGGGCACCGCAGACAGTCCTCTGTTGCCGGGGAGCTGTTTTTT.

The chain has TRBV29-1 and TRBJ2-7; D uncertain. Deletions cut 1 base from V and 3 bases from J, with 10 bases between. Germline V CDR1 and CDR2: SQVTM, ANQGSEA. There are 13 residues in the CDR3. This chain's CDR3 is CSVEGGSYYEQYF. CDR3 DNA: TGCAGCGTTGAAGGCGGCAGTTACTACGAGCAGTACTTC.

The chain joins TRBV13 to TRBJ2-7; either TRBD1 or TRBD2 may supply D (5 bases each). The germline gives CDR1 PRHDT, CDR2 FYEKMQ (reference sequence). The CDR3 is made up of 14 amino acids. The V gene lost 4 bases and the J gene lost 1 base, with 11 bases spanning the gap. The CDR3 DNA is TGTGCCAGCAGCTCACACGGGGCATCCTACGAGCAGTACTTC. Its protein is CASSSHGASYEQYF.

The chain joins TRBV14 to TRBJ1-1; a possible D gene is TRBD1 (6 bases). The CDR3 sequence is 14 residues long. The germline gives CDR1 SGHDN, CDR2 FVKESK. V lost 4 bases to trimming and J lost 5 bases, with 14 bases between them. The DNA for the CDR3 is TGTGCCAGCAGCCCCAGGGGAAGGGAGACTGAAGCTTTCTTT. As protein: CASSPRGRETEAFF.

In its sample, this clone was seen once. The V call is TRBV18, the J call TRBJ2-7, with D tentatively TRBD1 (6 bases). The germline CDR1 and CDR2 sequences are KGHSH and LQKENI. This CDR3 spans 14 amino acids. Trimming removed 4 bases from V and 1 base from J, with 11 bases in between. CDR3 amino acids: CASSQKGVSYEQYF. Here the CDR3 DNA reads TGTGCCAGCTCACAAAAGGGGGTGTCCTACGAGCAGTACTTC.

This chain connects TRBV5-1 to TRBJ2-5; possible D gene TRBD2, 5 bases. V was trimmed by 4 bases and J by 2 bases, leaving 15 bases between them. This CDR3 is built from 15 residues. Germline V gives CDR1 SGHRS, CDR2 YFSETQ. CDR3 coding DNA: TGCGCCAGCAGCCGAGCGGCGCGAGAACAAGAGACCCAGTACTTC. Its protein is CASSRAAREQETQYF.

V and J are TRBV4-1 and TRBJ2-1; perhaps TRBD2 as D (5 bases). Germline V gene lookup returns CDR1 MGHRA and CDR2 YSYEKL. The CDR3 sequence is 16 residues long. V lost 0 bases, J lost 0 bases, and 9 bases lay in between. In DNA, the CDR3 is TGCGCCAGCAGCCAAGAGCCCGGGAACTCCTACAATGAGCAGTTCTTC. It is translated as CASSQEPGNSYNEQFF.

The V call is TRBV18, the J call TRBJ1-2, with 7 bases that match TRBD1. From germline, CDR1 is KGHSH and CDR2 LQKENI. This CDR3 is built from 15 residues. The J segment lost 4 bases and the V segment lost 3 bases, leaving 8 bases of the junction unmatched. For the CDR3, the DNA is TGTGCCAGCTCACCCTCGGGACAGAATTTCTATGGCTACACCTTC. It specifies CASSPSGQNFYGYTF.

About this clone: At the DNA level, this CDR3 is encoded by other sequences in the same sample as well. The chain is built from TRBV6-4 and TRBJ2-3; D is ambiguous. Per the germline V gene, CDR1 is MRHNA and CDR2 is SNTAGT. V was cut by 0 bases and J by 3 bases, with 10 bases left in between. The CDR3 runs 15 residues. The CDR3 region has the DNA TGTGCCAGCAGTGACTCCGGGCGTAGGACAGATACGCAGTATTTT. Its translation: CASSDSGRRTDTQYF.

The chain recombines TRBV7-2 with TRBJ1-3; D may be TRBD1 (6 bases). Germline lookup yields CDR1 SGHTA and CDR2 FQGNSA. V was pared by 3 bases and J by 2 bases, with 14 bases between. This CDR3 comprises 16 residues. The CDR3 spells CASSFGQTRTGNTIYF. The CDR3 nucleotides are TGTGCCAGCAGCTTTGGACAGACCCGCACTGGAAACACCATATATTTT.